This T cell receptor (beta chain) was captured in a study of T cell responses to AZD1222 COVID-19 vaccine. Study results and limitations: Only after the peak T cell response were repertoires sampled.

As regards this clone: Antigen unknown.

Clones were read by immunoSEQ multiplex PCR, and TCRdb kept only the in-frame ones, dropping some. The profile shows about 77,000 clones, under 95% of them singletons. The receptor comes from an adult who received the AZD1222 COVID-19 vaccine. Here the sequenced sample was peripheral blood, taken 28 days after the second AZD1222 dose.

CDR3 DNA sequence: TGTGCCTGGAAAGGGGGCGGGACCTACGAGCAGTACTTC. It specifies CAWKGGGTYEQYF. V and J are TRBV30 and TRBJ2-7; D perhaps matches TRBD1 (7 bases). The CDR3 covers 13 residues. CDR1 and CDR2 from the germline V gene are GTSNPN and SVGIG (reference sequence). Trimming took off 4 bases at V and 2 bases at J, with 12 bases between the two ends. The full variable domain, with the rest looked up from reference TRBV30 and TRBJ2-7, is SQTIHQWPATLVQPVGSPLSLECTVEGTSNPNLYWYRQAAGRGLQLLFYSVGIGQISSEVPQNLSASRPQDRQFILSSKKLLLSDSGFYLCAWKGGGTYEQYFGPGTRLTVT.